The text below deals with one T cell receptor beta chain. What it recognizes is unknown. The CDR3 is 13 amino acids. Germline CDR1 is MNHEY and CDR2 is SMNVEV (reference sequence). The germline V and J ends were trimmed by 5 bases and 5 bases, with 12 bases remaining between them. These data come from a study of cytomegalovirus exposure and HLA in healthy donors. Study-wide points: The majority of TCR sequences were rare, yet some public TCRs appeared in many donors.

TCRdb's table, derived via immunoSEQ multiplex PCR, lists solely in-frame clones and lacks some. Here the sample spans roughly 120,000 clones, 70% to 90% being singletons. The chain has TRBV27 and TRBJ2-5; tentatively, D is TRBD2 (5 bases). Input material: PBMCs. The TCR originated in a woman under 40 in good health and CMV-seropositive. CDR3: CASSPHSVETQYF. The CDR3 bases are TGTGCCAGCAGTCCCCATAGCGTGGAGACCCAGTACTTC.